Sequencing of this T cell receptor beta chain was carried out in a study of response to subunit inactivated influenza vaccine. General study points: Only a handful of new T cells, the authors suggested, are recruited with each seasonal influenza vaccination.

One entry per CDR3 protein, called by TCRdb with MiXCR from the RT-PCR reads. The sample contains about 180,000 distinct CDR3 sequences, about 10% of which appear only once. This clonotype was found a few times. Its antigen remains unidentified. CDR1 is SEHNR and CDR2 is FQNEAQ in the germline V gene (reference sequence). The CDR3 extends over 16 amino acids. The ends were cut back, 3 bases at V and 5 bases at J, with 16 bases in the middle. The sequence derives from a man aged 50 to 69 who received an inactivated influenza vaccine. The sample here was CD8+ T cells sorted from PBMCs, taken around 2 years after vaccination. The V and J genes are TRBV7-9 and TRBJ2-2, with a tentative D call TRBD2 (6 bases). Here the CDR3 reads CASSFPGGSVTGELFF. In DNA, the CDR3 is TGTGCCAGCAGCTTTCCCGGAGGGTCGGTGACCGGGGAGCTGTTTTTT.